Each of the 21 T cell receptor beta chains below was sequenced from the same sample in a study of T cell clonality in common variable immunodeficiency. TCRdb's copy holds only in-frame clones and misses some; the assay was immunoSEQ multiplex PCR. The specimen gives approximately 26,000 clones without singletons; the ten biggest hold 3.1%. Broader study findings: Fewer deletions and N-nucleotide insertions were reportedly seen in common variable immunodeficiency TCR beta sequences.

Antigen specificity for these receptors is unknown. The sample comprised peripheral blood mononuclear cells. Receptors were obtained from a human donor with common variable immunodeficiency.

This clone was seen repeatedly, ten times or more. The read terminates 3 residues ahead of where the CDR3 ends, so the germline J gene completes it. V is TRBV20-1 and J is TRBJ1-4, with 9 bases that match TRBD1. The CDR3 spans 14 residues. The V segment lost 1 base and the J segment 8 bases; nucleotides outside the gene matches: 5. Germline assignment: CDR1 DFQATT and CDR2 SNEGSKA (reference sequence). CDR3: CSARGGQGKEKLFF. The CDR3 bases that were read are TGCAGTGCTAGAGGGGGACAGGGAAAGGAAAAA.

This clone was seen a handful of times. Coverage ceases 3 residues before the CDR3 finishes, and the germline J gene fills in the end. This chain connects TRBV19 to TRBJ2-1; 10 positions match TRBD2. V dropped 0 bases and J dropped 5; count of bases not matched to a gene: 7. This CDR3 comprises 17 residues. Germline lookup yields CDR1 LNHDA and CDR2 SQIVND (reference sequence). The DNA read from the CDR3 is TGTGCCAGTAGTATAGATCTAGCGGGGGAGGGGGACAATGAG. This sequence encodes CASSIDLAGEGDNE. The whole CDR3 protein reads CASSIDLAGEGDNEQFF.

This clone was seen repeatedly, ten times or more. The CDR3 extends 3 residues past the end of the read, so its final part is completed from the germline J gene. The chain has TRBV2 and TRBJ2-2; D not resolved. Trimming removed 4 bases at V and 1 base at J, with 4 bases between. The CDR3 spans 13 residues. Germline CDR1 is SNHLY and CDR2 is FYNNEI. Incomplete CDR3 DNA: TGTGCCAGCAGTGGGCAGAACACCGGGGAG. This codes for CASSGQNTGE. In full, the CDR3 is CASSGQNTGELFF.

This clone was observed a handful of times. Read data end 3 residues before the CDR3 end; the end is taken from the germline J gene. The rearrangement uses TRBV20-1 and TRBJ1-1, with TRBD1 identical over 11 bases. Per the germline V gene, CDR1 is DFQATT and CDR2 is SNEGSKA (reference sequence). The CDR3 length is 15 residues. Incomplete CDR3 DNA: TGCAGTGCCGACACATGGACAGGGGGCAGGTCCGAA. Its translation: CSADTWTGGRSE. The CDR3 in its entirety is CSADTWTGGRSEAFF.

This clone was observed at least ten times. The read finishes 3 residues shy of the CDR3 end, and the germline J gene is used to complete it. The V call is TRBV13, the J call TRBJ2-1, with TRBD1 matching over 11 bases. The ends lost 7 bases at V and 9 bases at J; junction bases unmatched: 11. The germline gives CDR1 PRHDT, CDR2 FYEKMQ (reference sequence). The length of the CDR3 is 15 residues. CDR3 residues: CASTPRDRGTSEQFF. Incomplete CDR3 DNA: TGTGCCAGCACCCCTAGGGACAGGGGGACAAGTGAG.

This clone was observed a handful of times. The read ends 3 residues shy of where the CDR3 ends; the end is completed using the germline J gene. The chain links TRBV30 to TRBJ2-3; no clear D gene. Trimming stripped 5 bases from V and 4 bases from J, with 7 bases between. Germline V gene data show CDR1 as GTSNPN and CDR2 as SVGIG (reference sequence). The CDR3 spans 11 residues. The CDR3 is CAWAQSDTQYF. Incomplete CDR3 DNA: TGTGCCTGGGCACAGTCAGATACG.

A few counts support this clone. The CDR3 extends 3 residues past the end of the read, so its final part is completed from the germline J gene. The chain combines TRBV4-2 with TRBJ2-5; 8 positions match TRBD1. Trimming at V came to 10 bases and at J to 4 bases, leaving 8 bases not matched to a gene. Germline CDR1 reads LGHNA; CDR2 reads YNFKEQ. This CDR3 is built from 13 residues. The sequenced CDR3 bases are TGTGCCACCTCGGGACAGGTGGGAGAGACC. This sequence encodes CATSGQVGET. The complete CDR3 sequence is CATSGQVGETQYF.

This clone was counted between two and nine times. Read coverage stops 3 residues before the CDR3 terminus; the germline J gene supplies the remainder. The rearrangement uses TRBV30 and TRBJ1-6, with D possibly being TRBD1 (6 bases). CDR1 is GTSNPN, CDR2 SVGIG, per germline (reference sequence). Trimming removed 2 bases from V and 9 bases from J, with 14 bases in between. The CDR3 is 14 amino acids. CDR3 sequence: CAWSWGQRGSPLHF. The CDR3 bases that were read are TGTGCCTGGAGTTGGGGACAAAGGGGTTCACCC.

With respect to this clone: The CDR3 end falls 3 residues outside the read, so it is completed with the germline J gene. The chain joins TRBV30 to TRBJ1-2; a possible D gene is TRBD1 (5 bases). The CDR3 totals 12 residues. Germline CDR1 GTSNPN, CDR2 SVGIG (reference sequence). The V gene lost 3 bases and the J gene lost 4 bases, with 9 bases spanning the gap. The CDR3 sequence: CAWSPTGYGYTF. The CDR3 bases that were read are TGTGCCTGGAGCCCTACAGGCTATGGC.

Comments on this clone: Read coverage stops 3 residues before the CDR3 terminus; the germline J gene supplies the remainder. V gene TRBV20-1 combines with J gene TRBJ2-1, with TRBD2 as a possible D gene (6 bases). This CDR3 is built from 14 residues. Trimming took off 3 bases at V and 8 bases at J, with 17 bases between the two ends. The germline V gene encodes CDR1 DFQATT and CDR2 SNEGSKA (reference sequence). The CDR3 here is CSASPGGWKDEQFF. The part of the CDR3 DNA that was read is TGCAGTGCTAGCCCTGGGGGGTGGAAGGATGAG.

By share of the sample, this clone is medium-sized. The read falls 3 residues short of the CDR3 end, and the missing part is taken from the germline J gene. This rearrangement joins TRBV29-1 to TRBJ2-5; perhaps TRBD2 as D (5 bases). V was cut by 7 bases and J by 5 bases, with 14 bases left in between. This CDR3 is built from 12 residues. Germline-derived CDR1 and CDR2 are SQVTM and ANQGSEA. The part of the CDR3 DNA that was read is TGCAGCGCCGGAACTAGTGGTGAGACC. It yields the protein CSAGTSGET. The whole CDR3 protein reads CSAGTSGETQYF.

This clone was observed a few times. The read halts 3 residues ahead of the CDR3 end, with the missing end drawn from the germline J gene. The J gene is TRBJ2-7, the V gene TRBV10-3, with 7 bases identical to TRBD1. Trimming took 6 bases from V and 0 from J; bases not matched to a gene: 2. Germline CDR1 ENHRY, CDR2 SYGVKD. The CDR3 runs 13 residues. CDR3 DNA (partial): TGTGCCATCAGCACAGGGGCCTCCTACGAG. Translated, it gives CAISTGASYE. In full, the CDR3 reads CAISTGASYEQYF.

This clone was picked up a small number of times. The CDR3 is cut off 3 residues early in the read; its end comes from the germline J gene. V gene TRBV7-9 combines with J gene TRBJ2-3, with 15 nucleotides matching TRBD2. In germline, CDR1 is SEHNR, CDR2 FQNEAQ (reference sequence). CDR3 size: 15 residues. This CDR3 reads CASSSGTSGGRAQYF. CDR3 bases read: TGTGCCAGCAGCTCGGGGACTAGCGGGGGGAGGGCG.

This clone has only a few counts. The CDR3 end falls 3 residues outside the read, so it is completed with the germline J gene. The chain has TRBV19 and TRBJ1-1, with D possibly TRBD1 on 5 matching bases. The germline V gene encodes CDR1 LNHDA and CDR2 SQIVND (reference sequence). The CDR3 spans 16 residues. Trimming took off 3 bases at V and 1 base at J, with 15 bases between the two ends. The CDR3 bases that were read are TGTGCCAGTAGTATCGGGGGGGGGTGGGCGAACACTGAA. Residues: CASSIGGGWANTE. The whole CDR3 protein reads CASSIGGGWANTEAFF.

This clone has just a few counts. Coverage ceases 3 residues before the CDR3 finishes, and the germline J gene fills in the end. The chain combines TRBV19 with TRBJ1-1; TRBD1 might be the D (6 bases). Germline V gene data show CDR1 as LNHDA and CDR2 as SQIVND (reference sequence). The CDR3 spans 14 residues. V gave up 3 bases and J gave up 5 bases, with 13 bases separating them. The sequenced CDR3 bases are TGTGCCAGTAGTATGGTAGGGGGAGGGACTGAA. Amino acid sequence: CASSMVGGGTE. The full CDR3 protein reads CASSMVGGGTEAFF.

Of note for this clone: With the read ending 3 residues before the CDR3 end, the germline J gene is used to fill in that end. The rearrangement joins TRBV2 to TRBJ1-1; TRBD1 agrees at 7 bases. CDR1 is SNHLY and CDR2 is FYNNEI in the germline V gene. The CDR3 has 14 amino acids. CDR3 residues: CASSERMWDSEAFF. The sequenced part of the CDR3 DNA is TGTGCCAGCAGTGAAAGAATGTGGGACAGCGAA.

This clone has a handful of counts. The sequence runs out 3 residues before the end of the CDR3; the remainder is reconstructed from the germline J gene. The V call is TRBV5-1, the J call TRBJ2-7, with no clear D. The CDR3 has 11 residues. V shed 0 bases and J shed 6 bases, with 4 bases lying between them. In germline, CDR1 is SGHRS, CDR2 YFSETQ. The covered CDR3 bases are TGCGCCAGCAGCTTGGACTCCGAG. Translated: CASSLDSE. The whole CDR3 reads CASSLDSEQYF.

This clone was detected only a few times. The missing CDR3 end, 3 residues past where the read stops, is filled in from the germline J gene. The chain joins TRBV6-2 or TRBV6-3 to TRBJ2-2; D unclear. The CDR3 length is 12 residues. Trimming removed 5 bases at V and 4 bases at J, with 5 bases between. Germline assignment: CDR1 MNHEY and CDR2 SVGEGT. CDR3 DNA, as far as it was read: TGTGCCAGCAGTCAATCCACCGGGGAG. Translated: CASSQSTGE. In full, the CDR3 is CASSQSTGELFF.

A few counts support this clone. The CDR3 end falls 3 residues outside the read, so it is completed with the germline J gene. V usage is TRBV20-1 and J usage is TRBJ2-7; D might be TRBD1 (6 bases). CDR1 is DFQATT and CDR2 is SNEGSKA in the germline V gene (reference sequence). Trimming removed 6 bases from V and 1 base from J, with 13 bases in between. The CDR3 has 13 amino acids. CDR3 DNA, as far as it was read: TGCAGTGCCGACCACAGGGAGTCCTACGAG. It codes for CSADHRESYE. The CDR3 reads in full as CSADHRESYEQYF.

This clone occurred a few times. The read terminates 3 residues before the CDR3 end, so the remaining end is supplied by the germline J gene. The chain carries TRBV19 and TRBJ1-1; tentatively, D is TRBD1 (5 bases). CDR1 LNHDA and CDR2 SQIVND come from the germline V gene (reference sequence). This CDR3 spans 14 amino acids. V was pared by 4 bases and J by 1 base, with 10 bases between. CDR3 loop: CASSTQTENTEAFF. The CDR3 DNA, read in part, is TGTGCCAGTAGTACCCAGACAGAGAACACTGAA.

A remark on this clone: The read ends 3 residues before the CDR3 terminus; that terminus is restored from the germline J gene. The chain combines TRBV18 with TRBJ1-1, with TRBD1 matching 7 bases. The germline CDR1 and CDR2 sequences are KGHSH and LQKENI. CDR3 size: 13 residues. V trimming: 3 bases; J trimming: 5 bases; junction bases outside the gene matches: 3. CDR3 amino acids: CASSPRGRTEAFF. CDR3 DNA (partial): TGTGCCAGCTCACCGAGGGGGCGGACTGAA.